Following are 5 T cell receptor beta chains from one sample sequenced in a study of blood T cells in healthy people across ages. Primers used in a second PCR of roughly 7 to 12 cycles were a sample-barcoded 5' primer and a J-beta primer mix. In TCRdb, the 5' RACE reads were re-called with MiXCR into one record per CDR3 protein. Counted here are 800,000 to 950,000 distinct CDR3 sequences, about 27% occurring once; the ten biggest clones make up roughly 10%. These sequences were also reported in another study, on T cells of mothers and their children.

Sample: blood. The receptors shown here come from a woman between 40 and 50 years old in good health.

This clonotype turned up a few times. The chain employs TRBV18 and TRBJ1-5; D remains ambiguous. Germline V CDR1 and CDR2: KGHSH, LQKENI. V was clipped by 4 bases and J by 7 bases, with 14 bases between them. CDR3 length: 14 amino acids. The CDR3 region has the DNA TGTGCCAGCTCACAGCGTGCGGAAGACCAGCCCCAGCATTTT. Translated: CASSQRAEDQPQHF.

This clonotype came up a few times. This rearrangement joins TRBV3-1 to TRBJ1-1, with unresolved D. CDR3 length: 14 amino acids. The germline V and J ends were trimmed by 1 base and 1 base, with 7 bases remaining between them. In germline, CDR1 is LGHDT, CDR2 YNNKEL (reference sequence). The CDR3 nucleotides are TGTGCCAGCAGCCAAGTTGGGCGGAACACTGAAGCTTTCTTT. Residues: CASSQVGRNTEAFF.

J is TRBJ1-1 and V is TRBV28, with D tentatively TRBD1 (6 bases). Trimming stripped 6 bases from V and 6 bases from J, with 20 bases between. From germline, CDR1 is MDHEN and CDR2 SYDVKM. There are 15 residues in the CDR3. As DNA, the CDR3 is TGTGCCAGCAGAACAGGGACACCTTCTCCTCCTGAAGCTTTCTTT. Encoded protein: CASRTGTPSPPEAFF.

V is TRBV7-9 and J is TRBJ2-1; either TRBD1 or TRBD2 may supply D (6 bases each). Germline V lookup: CDR1 SEHNR, CDR2 FQNEAQ (reference sequence). The CDR3 totals 15 residues. Trimming removed 1 base at V and 4 bases at J, with 11 bases between. The CDR3 nucleotides read TGTGCCAGCAGCTTAGACGGGGGCGATTACAATGAGCAGTTCTTC. The encoded protein is CASSLDGGDYNEQFF.

With respect to this clonotype: A much larger clonotype is one base distant, so this may be a read error. V and J are TRBV2 and TRBJ1-1, with D maybe TRBD1 (5 bases). Germline values: CDR1 SNHLY, CDR2 FYNNEI. The CDR3 extends over 13 amino acids. CDR3 residues: CTSRAGWNTEAFF. The CDR3, as DNA: TGTACCAGCAGAGCAGGGTGGAACACTGAAGCTTTCTTT.